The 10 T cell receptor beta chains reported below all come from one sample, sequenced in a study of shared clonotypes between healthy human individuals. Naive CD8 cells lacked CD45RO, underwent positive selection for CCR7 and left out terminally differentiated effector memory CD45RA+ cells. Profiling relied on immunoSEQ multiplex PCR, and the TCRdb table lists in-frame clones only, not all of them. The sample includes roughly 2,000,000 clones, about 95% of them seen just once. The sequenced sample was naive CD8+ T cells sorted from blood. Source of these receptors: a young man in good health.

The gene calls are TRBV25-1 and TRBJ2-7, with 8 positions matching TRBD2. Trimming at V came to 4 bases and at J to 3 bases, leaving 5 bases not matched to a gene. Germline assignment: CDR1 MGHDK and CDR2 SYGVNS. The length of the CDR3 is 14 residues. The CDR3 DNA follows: TGTGCCAGCAGTGCCGGGACTAGTAGCTACGAGCAGTACTTC. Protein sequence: CASSAGTSSYEQYF.

CDR3 amino acids: CASSLSTWGEQYF. As DNA, the CDR3 is TGTGCCAGCAGCTTATCCACCTGGGGCGAGCAGTACTTC. The genes are TRBV11-2 and TRBJ2-7, with D hard to call. The V end lost 2 bases, the J end lost 6 bases, and 11 bases lay between the germline ends. Germline CDR1 and CDR2: SGHAT and FQNNGV. CDR3 length equals 13 residues.

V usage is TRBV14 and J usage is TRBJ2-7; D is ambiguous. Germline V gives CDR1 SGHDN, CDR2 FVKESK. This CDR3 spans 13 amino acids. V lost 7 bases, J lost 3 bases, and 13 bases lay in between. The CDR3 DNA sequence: TGTGCCAGCACCGCCGGACCAAACTACGAGCAGTACTTC. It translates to CASTAGPNYEQYF.

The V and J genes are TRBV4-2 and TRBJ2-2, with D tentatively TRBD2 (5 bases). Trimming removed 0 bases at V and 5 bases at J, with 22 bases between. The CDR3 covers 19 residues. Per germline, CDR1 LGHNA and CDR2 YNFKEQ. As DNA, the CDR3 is TGTGCCAGCAGCCAAGAAAGTATGAGGAGTTTGGGAGCGACCGGGGAGCTGTTTTTT. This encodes CASSQESMRSLGATGELFF.

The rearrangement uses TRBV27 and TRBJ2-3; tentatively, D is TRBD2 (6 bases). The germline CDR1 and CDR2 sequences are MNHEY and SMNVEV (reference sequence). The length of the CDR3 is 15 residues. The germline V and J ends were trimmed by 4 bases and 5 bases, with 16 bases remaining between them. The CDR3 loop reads CASSYRPGAIDTQYF. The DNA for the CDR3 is TGTGCCAGCAGTTATCGGCCGGGAGCGATAGATACGCAGTATTTT.

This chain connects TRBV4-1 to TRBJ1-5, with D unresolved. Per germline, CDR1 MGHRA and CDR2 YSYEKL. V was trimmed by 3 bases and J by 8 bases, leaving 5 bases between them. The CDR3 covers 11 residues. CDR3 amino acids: CASSHRKPQHF. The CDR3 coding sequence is TGCGCCAGCAGCCATAGAAAGCCCCAGCATTTT.

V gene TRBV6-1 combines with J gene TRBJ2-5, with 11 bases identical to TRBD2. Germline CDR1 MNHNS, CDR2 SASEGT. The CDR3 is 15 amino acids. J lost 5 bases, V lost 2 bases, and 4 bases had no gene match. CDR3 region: CASSELAGGGETQYF. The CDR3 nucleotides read TGTGCCAGCAGTGAACTAGCGGGGGGTGGGGAGACCCAGTACTTC.

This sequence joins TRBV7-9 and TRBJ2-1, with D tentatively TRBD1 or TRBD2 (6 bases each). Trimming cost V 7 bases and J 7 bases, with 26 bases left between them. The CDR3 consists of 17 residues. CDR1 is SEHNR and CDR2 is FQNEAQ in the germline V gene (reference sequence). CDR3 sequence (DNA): TGTGCCAGCACTTCCCCGGGGGCCGGTCAGGGCCAAAATGAGCAGTTCTTC. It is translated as CASTSPGAGQGQNEQFF.

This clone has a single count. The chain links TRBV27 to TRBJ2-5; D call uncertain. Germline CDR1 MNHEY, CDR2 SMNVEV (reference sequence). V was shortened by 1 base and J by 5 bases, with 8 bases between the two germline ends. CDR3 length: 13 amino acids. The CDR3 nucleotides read TGTGCCAGCAGTTTATATCGCAGTGAGACCCAGTACTTC. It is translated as CASSLYRSETQYF.

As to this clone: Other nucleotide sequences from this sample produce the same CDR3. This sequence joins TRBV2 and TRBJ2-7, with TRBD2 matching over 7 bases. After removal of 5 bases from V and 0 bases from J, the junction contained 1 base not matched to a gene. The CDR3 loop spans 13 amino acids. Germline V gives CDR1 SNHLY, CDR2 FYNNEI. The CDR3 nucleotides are TGTGCCAGCAGTACGGGGGGCTCCTACGAGCAGTACTTC. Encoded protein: CASSTGGSYEQYF.